The 17 T cell receptor beta chains below all came from one sample that was sequenced in a study of blood T cell repertoires in COVID-19. Sequencing was performed with immunoSEQ multiplex PCR; in TCRdb, only in-frame clones are kept and a portion is missing. The top ten clones hold approximately 11% of a sample with about 270,000 clones, 80% to 90% of them seen once. Sequencing used peripheral blood. These receptors all stem from a woman in her 70s with acute or convalescent COVID-19.

The chain combines TRBV18 with TRBJ2-1; D not certain. Germline assignment: CDR1 KGHSH and CDR2 LQKENI. The V and J ends lost 9 bases and 4 bases respectively, with 7 bases between them. The CDR3 is 11 amino acids. The CDR3 nucleotides read TGTGCCAGTGCCAGTTACAATGAGCAGTTCTTC. It is translated as CASASYNEQFF.

This chain links TRBV2 with TRBJ2-1; D not certain. The CDR3 has 17 amino acids. Germline lookup yields CDR1 SNHLY and CDR2 FYNNEI. V gave up 2 bases and J gave up 5 bases, with 19 bases separating them. In nucleotides, the CDR3 is TGTGCCAGCAGTGAAATGAATGGTCCTCAGGCCCACAATGAGCAGTTCTTC. The encoded protein is CASSEMNGPQAHNEQFF.

V and J are TRBV7-5 and TRBJ1-5. TRBV7-5 counts as a pseudogene. The CDR3 is 12 residues long. The CDR3 bases are TGTGTCAGAATCCCCCGAGAGCAGCCCCAGCATTTT. Its translation is CVRIPREQPQHF.

The rearrangement uses TRBV28 and TRBJ1-2; a possible D gene is TRBD1 (5 bases). Germline V gives CDR1 MDHEN, CDR2 SYDVKM. V was shortened by 10 bases and J by 6 bases, with 18 bases between the two germline ends. The CDR3 has 13 amino acids. The CDR3 coding sequence is TGTGCCACCAAACCGGGGGTTACGGATGGCTACACCTTC. Translation gives CATKPGVTDGYTF.

The genes are TRBV14 and TRBJ1-3; perhaps TRBD1 as D (6 bases). V lost 5 bases, J lost 1 base, and 9 bases lay in between. The CDR3 consists of 14 residues. The germline CDR1 and CDR2 sequences are SGHDN and FVKESK. The CDR3 is CASSEGQSGNTIYF. The CDR3, as DNA: TGTGCCAGCAGCGAAGGACAGTCTGGAAACACCATATATTTT.

V gene TRBV6-1 combines with J gene TRBJ1-1, with D maybe TRBD1 (6 bases). This CDR3 comprises 13 residues. CDR1 is MNHNS, CDR2 SASEGT, per germline. V lost 1 base and J 8 bases, leaving 11 bases between the germline ends. The CDR3 loop is CASSEERGQEAFF. The CDR3 DNA sequence: TGTGCCAGCAGTGAAGAGCGGGGGCAGGAAGCTTTCTTT.

This clone was detected only a few times. The chain joins TRBV5-5 to TRBJ1-1; 7 nucleotides match TRBD1. Per germline, CDR1 SGHKS and CDR2 YYEKEE (reference sequence). The CDR3 covers 13 residues. The V segment lost 3 bases and the J segment 1 base; nucleotides outside the gene matches: 0. CDR3 amino acids: CASSWDRNTEAFF. DNA for the CDR3: TGTGCCAGCAGCTGGGACAGGAACACTGAAGCTTTCTTT.

V usage is TRBV7-6 and J usage is TRBJ1-2; tentatively, D is TRBD1 (5 bases). V lost 5 bases and J lost 6, with 7 bases in between. CDR1 and CDR2 from the germline V gene are SGHVS and FNYEAQ. The CDR3 has 11 amino acids. This chain's CDR3 is CASSPGDGYTF. Written as DNA, the CDR3 is TGTGCCAGCAGCCCGGGGGATGGCTACACCTTC.

The genes are TRBV11-2 and TRBJ1-2; D might be TRBD1 (5 bases). Per germline, CDR1 SGHAT and CDR2 FQNNGV. Trimming took off 5 bases at V and 5 bases at J, with 12 bases between the two ends. CDR3 length: 13 amino acids. The CDR3 nucleotides are TGTGCCAGCAGCCCGGGACTGCTGTATGGCTACACCTTC. Encoded protein: CASSPGLLYGYTF.

V gene TRBV3-1 (or the pseudogene TRBV3-2) combines with J gene TRBJ1-2; no clear D. Trimming took 3 bases from V and 4 from J, leaving 6 bases between them. Per germline, CDR1 LGHDT and CDR2 YNNKEL (reference sequence). The CDR3 runs 12 residues. CDR3 region: CASSQWAYGYTF. CDR3 in DNA: TGTGCCAGCAGCCAGTGGGCCTATGGCTACACCTTC.

The chain carries TRBV5-1 and TRBJ2-3; no reliable D call. The V end lost 1 base, the J end lost 0 bases, and 9 bases lay between the germline ends. There are 15 residues in the CDR3. Germline V gives CDR1 SGHRS, CDR2 YFSETQ. CDR3 sequence: CASSLQASSTDTQYF. CDR3 in DNA: TGCGCCAGCAGCTTGCAGGCTTCTAGCACAGATACGCAGTATTTT.

This clone occurred many times. This rearrangement joins TRBV7-2 to TRBJ1-2, with a weak D call TRBD1 (6 bases). There are 13 residues in the CDR3. The V end was cut by 1 base, the J end by 8 bases, with 11 bases between. CDR1 is SGHTA and CDR2 is FQGNSA in the germline V gene. The CDR3 is CASSLELRGGYTF. The CDR3 DNA is TGTGCCAGCAGCTTAGAACTTAGGGGGGGCTACACCTTC.

This chain uses TRBV4-2 with TRBJ2-7; tentative D call: TRBD2 (5 bases). Per the germline V gene, CDR1 is LGHNA and CDR2 is YNFKEQ. The CDR3 consists of 14 residues. V was trimmed by 4 bases and J by 0 bases, leaving 10 bases between them. The CDR3 DNA sequence: TGTGCCAGCAGCCGGGGAGCGACCTCCTACGAGCAGTACTTC. Translation: CASSRGATSYEQYF.

The J gene is TRBJ1-2, the V gene TRBV13; D unresolved. The germline gives CDR1 PRHDT, CDR2 FYEKMQ (reference sequence). CDR3 length: 13 residues. Trimming removed 2 bases at V and 3 bases at J, with 7 bases between. CDR3 sequence (DNA): TGTGCCAGCAGCTTAACGCGGCACTATGGCTACACCTTC. Its translation is CASSLTRHYGYTF.

This chain connects TRBV30 to TRBJ1-5, with D possibly matching TRBD1 (6 bases). Trimming removed 7 bases from V and 3 bases from J, with 16 bases in between. Germline-derived CDR1 and CDR2 are GTSNPN and SVGIG (reference sequence). The CDR3 loop spans 14 amino acids. In DNA form, the CDR3 reads TGTGCCTTGGGGGCGGCGGGATTCAATCAGCCCCAGCATTTT. Protein sequence: CALGAAGFNQPQHF.

The chain is built from TRBV3-1 (or the pseudogene TRBV3-2) and TRBJ1-5; the match to TRBD1 covers 7 bases. The CDR3 is 14 amino acids. Germline lookup yields CDR1 LGHDT and CDR2 YNNKEL (reference sequence). V dropped 4 bases and J dropped 5; count of bases not matched to a gene: 5. The CDR3 region has the DNA TGTGCCAGCAGCCTCCGGGACAGCTATCAGCCCCAGCATTTT. Its translation is CASSLRDSYQPQHF.

This clone occurred a few times. The chain has TRBV4-2 and TRBJ1-4; D not certain. There are 15 residues in the CDR3. Trimming shortened V by 1 base and J by 6 bases, and 12 bases separated the two germline ends. From germline, CDR1 is LGHNA and CDR2 YNFKEQ. CDR3 protein: CASSQGFGADEKLFF. CDR3 nucleotide sequence: TGTGCCAGCAGCCAAGGGTTCGGCGCGGATGAAAAACTGTTTTTT.